One sample yielded the 21 T cell receptor beta chains listed below, sequenced in a study of liver allograft versus peripheral blood T cells. The overall study: The authors compared T cell receptor repertoires in transplanted livers with recipients' peripheral blood repertoires.

In TCRdb, the reads were re-called with MiXCR into one record per CDR3 protein. The sample lists about 7,000 distinct CDR3 sequences; roughly 17% were seen once. These receptors were collected from a human patient who had a liver transplant. Some T cells may be provided by the graft donor.

As concerns this clonotype: This may be a read error, as it is one base from a much larger clone. The CDR3 ends on some other residue instead of the conserved phenylalanine or tryptophan, so this is likely a read error. The chain uses TRBV5-6 and TRBJ1-2; D is ambiguous. V was shortened by 0 bases and J by 10 bases, with 10 bases between the two germline ends. CDR1 is SGHDT, CDR2 YYEEEE, per germline. CDR3 size: 12 residues. CDR3 in amino acids: CASSLDERVYTL. The CDR3 DNA reads TGTGCCAGCAGCTTGGATGAGCGAGTCTACACCTTA.

This clonotype is medium-sized within its sample. V and J are TRBV7-2 and TRBJ1-2, with D maybe TRBD1 (5 bases). V lost 1 base and J 1 base, leaving 13 bases between the germline ends. Germline CDR1 and CDR2: SGHTA and FQGNSA. The CDR3 loop spans 16 amino acids. The CDR3 loop is CASSLGWTSLNYGYTF. In DNA, the CDR3 is TGTGCCAGCAGCTTAGGGTGGACATCTCTTAACTATGGCTACACCTTC.

This clonotype is medium-sized in the sample. This sequence joins TRBV20-1 and TRBJ1-6; D possibly corresponds to TRBD1 (6 bases). This CDR3 is 14 amino acids long. With 2 bases removed from V and 7 bases from J, the gap between germline ends came to 12 bases. Germline V gene data show CDR1 as DFQATT and CDR2 as SNEGSKA (reference sequence). CDR3 DNA sequence: TGCAGTGCTAGAAGGCAGGGGCCAAATTCACCCCTCCACTTT. Translated, it gives CSARRQGPNSPLHF.

Notes on this clonotype: Just one base apart from a much larger clone, this may be a read error. The chain links TRBV6-2 or TRBV6-3 to TRBJ1-5; D is undetermined. The CDR3 totals 12 residues. CDR1 and CDR2 (germline): MNHEY, SVGEGT. Trimming left V 11 bases short and J 3 bases short, with 11 bases between. Here the CDR3 reads CAGMGFNQPQHF. Written as DNA, the CDR3 is TGTGCCGGCATGGGGTTCAATCAGCCCCAGCATTTT.

Within the sample, this clonotype is medium-sized. CDR3 in amino acids: CASSYLAGYNEQFF. The CDR3 DNA reads as TGTGCCAGCAGTTACCTTGCTGGGTACAATGAGCAGTTCTTC. The rearrangement joins TRBV6-6 to TRBJ2-1; D not resolved. Germline CDR1 is MNHNY and CDR2 is SVGAGI (reference sequence). With 2 bases removed from V and 4 bases from J, the gap between germline ends came to 9 bases. This CDR3 is 14 amino acids long.

This clonotype was recorded at least ten times. This rearrangement joins TRBV18 to TRBJ2-7; D remains ambiguous. V was pared by 0 bases and J by 3 bases, with 6 bases between. CDR3 length: 13 residues. CDR1 is KGHSH and CDR2 is LQKENI in the germline V gene. As DNA, the CDR3 is TGTGCCAGCTCACCACCCAGAAACTACGAGCAGTACTTC. Translating gives CASSPPRNYEQYF.

This clonotype is labeled medium-sized. V is TRBV19 and J is TRBJ1-2; 8 bases line up with TRBD1. The V and J ends lost 5 bases and 3 bases, in that order; junction bases with no gene match: 2. Germline assignment: CDR1 LNHDA and CDR2 SQIVND (reference sequence). This CDR3 has 13 amino acids. CDR3 amino acids: CASSVQGDYGYTF. The CDR3 nucleotides read TGTGCCAGTAGTGTACAGGGGGACTATGGCTACACCTTC.

In this sample, this clonotype turned up a few times. DNA of the CDR3: TGCAGTGCTAGAGCCAACGGGGGGGCCGGGGAGCTGTTTTTT. It yields the protein CSARANGGAGELFF. The chain uses TRBV20-1 and TRBJ2-2; 8 positions match TRBD2. The germline V gene has CDR1 DFQATT and CDR2 SNEGSKA (reference sequence). The length of the CDR3 is 14 residues. Unmatched junction bases numbered 4, after V lost 1 base and J lost 6 bases.

The gene calls are TRBV29-1 and TRBJ2-1; TRBD2 agrees at 10 bases. CDR3 length: 14 amino acids. The junction had 11 bases not matched to a gene; V was cut back by 6 bases and J by 9 bases. Per germline, CDR1 SQVTM and CDR2 ANQGSEA. The CDR3 loop is CSVKGLAKVGEQFF. The CDR3 DNA reads as TGCAGCGTCAAGGGACTAGCGAAAGTGGGTGAGCAGTTCTTC.

This clonotype is medium-sized in the sample. This rearrangement joins TRBV19 to TRBJ1-6, with 7 positions matching TRBD1. CDR1 and CDR2 from the germline V gene are LNHDA and SQIVND (reference sequence). The CDR3 has 16 amino acids. The V and J ends lost 5 bases and 7 bases, in that order; junction bases with no gene match: 11. DNA of the CDR3: TGTGCCAGTAGTGACCGGGACAGTCCCCGGAATTCACCCCTCCACTTT. Amino acids: CASSDRDSPRNSPLHF.

By sample share, this clonotype is medium-sized (0.01 to 0.1%). The rearrangement uses TRBV14 and TRBJ2-7; the D gene is possibly TRBD2 (6 bases). The CDR3 has 15 residues. In germline, CDR1 is SGHDN, CDR2 FVKESK. The V end was cut by 6 bases, the J end by 5 bases, with 20 bases between. CDR3 in DNA: TGTGCCAGCAGTCTCGTTGGAGGGAAAGGGGACGAGCAGTACTTC. Residues: CASSLVGGKGDEQYF.

By frequency in the sample, this clonotype is medium-sized. This chain joins TRBV18 and TRBJ2-5; D might be TRBD2 (6 bases). The germline V gene has CDR1 KGHSH and CDR2 LQKENI. CDR3 size: 14 residues. Trimming shortened V by 1 base and J by 5 bases, and 11 bases separated the two germline ends. This CDR3 reads CASSPRGVWETQYF. In nucleotides, the CDR3 is TGTGCCAGCTCACCACGCGGGGTATGGGAGACCCAGTACTTC.

By share of the sample, this clonotype is medium-sized. The rearrangement links TRBV27 to TRBJ1-2; TRBD1 aligns across 10 bases. The CDR3 extends over 15 amino acids. CDR1 is MNHEY, CDR2 SMNVEV, per germline (reference sequence). The V segment lost 3 bases and the J segment 4 bases; nucleotides outside the gene matches: 5. The CDR3 protein is CASSFETGGRYGYTF. In DNA, the CDR3 is TGTGCCAGCAGTTTCGAGACAGGGGGCCGCTATGGCTACACCTTC.

A few counts support this clonotype. The chain uses TRBV20-1 and TRBJ2-4; D gene unclear. Trimming cost V 0 bases and J 7 bases, with 13 bases left between them. CDR1 is DFQATT, CDR2 SNEGSKA, per germline (reference sequence). The CDR3 consists of 14 residues. DNA for the CDR3: TGCAGTGCTAGAGATGAAAGGTCTGAGAACATTCAGTACTTC. Protein product: CSARDERSENIQYF.

This clonotype is medium-sized (0.01 to 0.1%). This chain joins TRBV18 and TRBJ1-2; maybe TRBD1 (5 bases). Trimming pared 3 bases from V and 6 bases from J, leaving 11 bases between. This CDR3 has 13 residues. Germline CDR1 KGHSH, CDR2 LQKENI. Here the CDR3 DNA reads TGTGCCAGCTCACCGGAACAGGACAATGGCTACACCTTC. It specifies CASSPEQDNGYTF.

This clonotype is medium-sized by share. The V and J genes are TRBV19 and TRBJ2-2; perhaps TRBD2 as D (5 bases). Germline loops: CDR1 LNHDA, CDR2 SQIVND (reference sequence). Trimming removed 5 bases at V and 6 bases at J, with 13 bases between. The CDR3 has 14 amino acids. CDR3 in amino acids: CASSLGASSGELFF. CDR3 nucleotides: TGTGCCAGTAGTCTGGGAGCCAGTTCCGGGGAGCTGTTTTTT.

The genes are TRBV7-9 and TRBJ1-2, with D perhaps matching TRBD1 (6 bases). CDR3 length: 14 amino acids. V shed 5 bases and J shed 4 bases, with 14 bases lying between them. CDR1 and CDR2 (germline): SEHNR, FQNEAQ (reference sequence). DNA for the CDR3: TGTGCCAGCAGCCCCTCCCAGGGGTCCTATGGCTACACCTTC. This encodes CASSPSQGSYGYTF. The full variable domain, completed using reference TRBV7-9 and TRBJ1-2, is DTGVSQNPRHKITKRGQNVTFRCDPISEHNRLYWYRQTLGQGPEFLTYFQNEAQLEKSRLLSDRFSAERPKGSFSTLEIQRTEQGDSAMYLCASSPSQGSYGYTFGSGTRLTVV.

V gene TRBV11-2 combines with J gene TRBJ2-3, with 9 bases fitting TRBD1. There are 14 residues in the CDR3. CDR1 and CDR2 (germline): SGHAT, FQNNGV. Trimming cost V 5 bases and J 7 bases; bases outside gene matches: 7. The CDR3 loop reads CASSGTGSPYTQYF. CDR3 DNA sequence: TGTGCCAGCAGCGGGACAGGGTCCCCCTATACGCAGTATTTT.

This clonotype counts as medium-sized. The chain carries TRBV10-3 and TRBJ1-2; D is unresolved. This CDR3 spans 13 amino acids. CDR1 and CDR2 from the germline V gene are ENHRY and SYGVKD. V lost 3 bases, J lost 4 bases, and 9 bases lay in between. The CDR3, as DNA: TGTGCCATCAGTGAATTGGCAGTCTATGGCTACACCTTC. Protein product: CAISELAVYGYTF.

The V and J genes are TRBV6-6 and TRBJ2-1; the D gene is possibly TRBD1 (5 bases). Germline values: CDR1 MNHNY, CDR2 SVGAGI (reference sequence). The CDR3 is made up of 13 amino acids. V lost 6 bases to trimming and J lost 3 bases, with 9 bases between them. CDR3 coding DNA: TGTGCCAGCAGAGGGGAAAGCTACAATGAGCAGTTCTTC. As protein: CASRGESYNEQFF.

This clonotype rates as medium-sized (0.01 to 0.1%). CDR3 region: CAISPLAGATYGYTF. CDR3 nucleotide sequence: TGTGCCATCAGTCCCCTCGCCGGGGCCACCTATGGCTACACCTTC. The rearrangement links TRBV10-3 to TRBJ1-2, with a tentative D call TRBD1 (5 bases). The CDR3 totals 15 residues. V was trimmed by 5 bases and J by 4 bases, leaving 17 bases between them. CDR1 and CDR2 from the germline V gene are ENHRY and SYGVKD.